This T cell receptor beta chain came from a study of blood T cell repertoires in COVID-19. On the study more broadly: Acute and convalescent COVID-19 specimens originated in the United States, Italy and Spain. Nucleic acid was either cDNA or gDNA, and it came from T cells, B-cell-depleted T cells, or PBMCs.

Per the original data handling: Counts of nucleated cells, estimated from reference gene primer amplification, were obtained. Profiling relied on immunoSEQ multiplex PCR, and the TCRdb table lists in-frame clones only, not all of them. V and J calls plus clone size are reproduced from that table; the DNA served to infer D and trimming. The data show approximately 84,000 clones, approximately 83% seen once. The CDR3 is 15 residues long. The germline gives CDR1 KGHSH, CDR2 LQKENI. V was cut by 5 bases and J by 6 bases, with 19 bases left in between. The chain recombines TRBV18 with TRBJ1-2; weak D call: TRBD1 (5 bases). The sequence was collected from a woman over 75 with acute or convalescent COVID-19. Sequencing was carried out using peripheral blood. The CDR3 DNA follows: TGTGCCAGCTCAACCTCTCGGGGGAGCTATGATGGCTACACCTTC. This translates into CASSTSRGSYDGYTF.